The entry that follows covers one TCR beta chain sequence. Its antigen is undetermined. The data stem from a study of T cell repertoires in cytomegalovirus infection. Turning to the study itself: Selected CMV epitopes included recently identified HLA-C-restricted ones as well as well-studied HLA-B-restricted ones. Indications came from public TCR beta signatures; they pointed to CMV infection and to a matching HLA type. Overall study results and limits: CMV carriers with the relevant HLA were identified by cumulative public TCR beta family frequency. Ex vivo responses were dominated by HLA-C-restricted CMV-specific TCR beta clonotypes.

TCRdb re-called the reads with MiXCR, one entry per CDR3 protein. The profile covers about 700,000 distinct CDR3 sequences, with approximately 33% appearing a single time and 15% to 20% taken by the ten largest. Germline V gives CDR1 SGHVS, CDR2 FNYEAQ. Losses at the gene ends were 5 bases for V and 2 bases for J; bases not matched to a gene: 7. The CDR3 sequence is 15 residues long. This clonotype originated in a human donor in good health (CMV status not recorded). Some clones in this sample may be carry-over from other donors' samples. The sample consisted of cultured PBMCs, taken from culture after CMV antigen stimulation. V and J are TRBV7-6 and TRBJ2-7, with 9 bases matching TRBD1. CDR3 coding DNA: TGTGCCAGCAGCCTTCAACAGGGGGCAGCCTACGAGCAGTACTTC. Encoded protein: CASSLQQGAAYEQYF. The full variable domain, completed using reference TRBV7-6 and TRBJ2-7, is GAGVSQSPRYKVTKRGQDVALRCDPISGHVSLYWYRQALGQGPEFLTYFNYEAQQDKSGLPNDRFSAERPEGSISTLTIQRTEQRDSAMYRCASSLQQGAAYEQYFGPGTRLTVT.